There are a few counts of the clone carrying this T cell receptor beta chain. Its antigen remains unidentified. The source of the sample is a study of beta chain features in type 1 diabetes. Study-wide findings and caveats: Significant though moderate, a shortening of TCRB CDR3s appeared in all four CD4+ subsets of Type 1 diabetes patients.

Reverse transcription of all isolated RNA meant that expressed TCRB transcripts were sequenced. Some clones are missing from TCRdb's copy, which holds only in-frame ones; the method was immunoSEQ multiplex PCR. The profile shows 250,000 to 300,000 clones, around 24% of them singletons. Germline lookup yields CDR1 SGHNT and CDR2 YYREEE (reference sequence). V lost 0 bases to trimming and J lost 6 bases; unmatched junction nucleotides: 5. This CDR3 spans 15 amino acids. The material sequenced was naive CD4+ T cells from blood. V is TRBV5-4 and J is TRBJ2-1; TRBD2 aligns across 8 bases. The receptor's source is a woman in her 30s with type 1 diabetes. CDR3 in amino acids: CASSLVVSGINEQFF. CDR3 in DNA: TGTGCCAGCAGCTTGGTGGTTAGCGGGATCAATGAGCAGTTCTTC.